The 27 T cell receptor beta chains given below trace back to one sample, sequenced in a study of cytomegalovirus exposure and HLA in healthy donors. PCR used 60 Vbeta primers and 13 Jbeta primers. Generated by immunoSEQ multiplex PCR, the TCRdb table keeps only in-frame clones and is missing some. The table has 150,000 to 200,000 clones, under 80% seen once. The sample comprised PBMCs. All receptors derive from a middle-aged man in good health and CMV-seronegative.

This clone has only a few counts. The J gene is TRBJ1-3, the V gene TRBV5-1; D is ambiguous. Trimming took 0 bases from V and 8 from J, leaving 15 bases between them. This CDR3 is built from 15 residues. Germline V gene sequence: CDR1 SGHRS, CDR2 YFSETQ. The DNA for the CDR3 is TGCGCCAGCAGCTTGGCTTCAGGCCCCGTGGACACCATATATTTT. Its translation: CASSLASGPVDTIYF.

The chain combines TRBV5-4 with TRBJ2-7, with TRBD2 matching 9 bases. The germline CDR1 and CDR2 sequences are SGHNT and YYREEE (reference sequence). V trimming: 0 bases; J trimming: 5 bases; junction bases outside the gene matches: 12. The CDR3 extends over 17 amino acids. The CDR3 is CASSLESVGLAKDEQYF. In DNA, the CDR3 is TGTGCCAGCAGCTTGGAATCGGTCGGACTAGCGAAGGACGAGCAGTACTTC.

This clone was seen more than once but under ten times. This chain links TRBV11-2 with TRBJ2-7; 7 bases map to TRBD2. J was trimmed by 4 bases and V by 2 bases; bases with no gene match: 8. The germline gives CDR1 SGHAT, CDR2 FQNNGV. The CDR3 has 15 amino acids. CDR3 in DNA: TGTGCCAGCAGCTTATTCGCGGGAGCAGAGTACGAGCAGTACTTC. Translating it yields CASSLFAGAEYEQYF.

J is TRBJ2-7 and V is TRBV29-1; 9 positions agree with TRBD2. Germline loops: CDR1 SQVTM, CDR2 ANQGSEA. The V gene end was trimmed by 4 bases and the J gene end by 2 bases; junction bases not matched to a gene: 6. The CDR3 is made up of 14 amino acids. CDR3 in DNA: TGCAGCGTTGCTGCGGGGGGGCGGGCCTACGAGCAGTACTTC. The encoded protein is CSVAAGGRAYEQYF.

J is TRBJ1-2 and V is TRBV18, with D possibly TRBD1 on 5 matching bases. This CDR3 comprises 17 residues. Germline assignment: CDR1 KGHSH and CDR2 LQKENI. The V and J ends lost 0 bases and 3 bases respectively, with 17 bases between them. In DNA, the CDR3 is TGTGCCAGCTCACCACCGGGAGGGCCCGGGGCCCACTATGGCTACACCTTC. It specifies CASSPPGGPGAHYGYTF.

This chain links TRBV19 with TRBJ2-4; 9 nucleotides match TRBD2. V lost 7 bases, J lost 8 bases, and 9 bases stayed unmatched. CDR3 length: 14 residues. Germline CDR1 is LNHDA and CDR2 is SQIVND (reference sequence). The CDR3 nucleotides are TGTGCCAGTAACGGCGGGGGGGCCGGGTACATTCAGTACTTC. It codes for CASNGGGAGYIQYF.

V gene TRBV7-2 combines with J gene TRBJ2-5, with 13 bases identical to TRBD2. This CDR3 has 16 amino acids. The V gene end was trimmed by 7 bases and the J gene end by 4 bases; junction bases not matched to a gene: 9. Germline-derived CDR1 and CDR2 are SGHTA and FQGNSA. The CDR3 DNA reads TGTGCCAGCACTCTTACTAGCGGGAGGGCGGTAGAGACCCAGTACTTC. Its protein is CASTLTSGRAVETQYF.

J is TRBJ2-1 and V is TRBV5-6, with D possibly TRBD2 on 5 matching bases. The CDR3 is 15 residues long. Per the germline V gene, CDR1 is SGHDT and CDR2 is YYEEEE. V was trimmed by 2 bases and J by 4 bases, leaving 13 bases between them. CDR3 sequence: CASSLLGDLYNEQFF. The CDR3, as DNA: TGTGCCAGCAGCTTACTGGGAGACCTGTACAATGAGCAGTTCTTC.

This sequence joins TRBV28 and TRBJ1-1, with 7 bases identical to TRBD1. Germline-derived CDR1 and CDR2 are MDHEN and SYDVKM. This CDR3 contains 14 residues. Germline trimming cut 8 bases from V and 3 bases from J; bases unmatched to any gene: 9. The CDR3 loop reads CASRLPRGYTEAFF. The CDR3 coding sequence is TGTGCCAGCCGCCTACCCAGGGGGTACACTGAAGCTTTCTTT.

This clone was seen more than once but under ten times. The chain employs TRBV10-2 and TRBJ2-7; D may be TRBD2 (7 bases). Germline CDR1 is WSHSY and CDR2 is SAAADI. This CDR3 region has 17 residues. V was shortened by 0 bases and J by 2 bases, with 17 bases between the two germline ends. In DNA, the CDR3 is TGCGCCAGCAGTGAGTCGGGTTGGGGCGGGGGCACCTACGAGCAGTACTTC. Translating gives CASSESGWGGGTYEQYF.

The V call is TRBV5-1, the J call TRBJ1-1, with 7 bases matching TRBD1. CDR1 and CDR2 (germline): SGHRS, YFSETQ. CDR3 size: 14 residues. V was pared by 3 bases and J by 2 bases, with 4 bases of the junction left unmatched. The CDR3 nucleotides read TGCGCCAGCAGCTACCAGGGGGAAAACACTGAAGCTTTCTTT. Translating gives CASSYQGENTEAFF.

The chain combines TRBV6-6 with TRBJ2-7; 8 nucleotides match TRBD1. The CDR3 is made up of 13 amino acids. The V segment lost 4 bases and the J segment 2 bases; nucleotides outside the gene matches: 1. Germline CDR1 is MNHNY and CDR2 is SVGAGI (reference sequence). CDR3: CASSLQGAYEQYF. CDR3 nucleotides: TGTGCCAGCAGTTTACAGGGGGCCTACGAGCAGTACTTC.

In its sample, this clone was seen a few times. The J gene is TRBJ2-7, the V gene TRBV5-5; perhaps TRBD1 as D (5 bases). The V end lost 4 bases, the J end lost 6 bases, and 17 bases lay between the germline ends. CDR3 length: 14 amino acids. CDR1 and CDR2 from the germline V gene are SGHKS and YYEKEE (reference sequence). The CDR3 is CASSARVTASEQYF. The CDR3 DNA reads as TGTGCCAGCAGCGCCAGGGTTACGGCCTCCGAGCAGTACTTC.

V is TRBV19 and J is TRBJ2-4; TRBD2 agrees at 13 bases. Germline loops: CDR1 LNHDA, CDR2 SQIVND (reference sequence). J lost 2 bases, V lost 5 bases, and 3 bases had no gene match. This CDR3 is built from 16 residues. The CDR3 DNA is TGTGCCAGTAGTGTAGGGACTAGCGGGACCAAAAACATTCAGTACTTC. It yields the protein CASSVGTSGTKNIQYF.

A few counts support this clone. The rearrangement links TRBV7-2 to TRBJ1-2; 8 positions match TRBD1. This CDR3 is built from 15 residues. Germline CDR1 is SGHTA and CDR2 is FQGNSA. V shed 1 base, J shed 4 bases, and the junction held 5 bases outside the gene matches. The CDR3 DNA is TGTGCCAGCAGCTTAGGGCAGGGGGCCATCTATGGCTACACCTTC. Its translation is CASSLGQGAIYGYTF.

The V and J genes are TRBV5-1 and TRBJ2-3; D is unclear. CDR3 length: 12 amino acids. Trimming cost V 3 bases and J 0 bases, with 2 bases left between them. The germline CDR1 and CDR2 sequences are SGHRS and YFSETQ. The CDR3 region has the DNA TGCGCCAGCAGCTCTAGCACAGATACGCAGTATTTT. Protein: CASSSSTDTQYF.

The CDR3 DNA reads TGTGCCAGCAACCTGGGACTAGTATTCGACGAGCAGTACTTC. This gives the protein CASNLGLVFDEQYF. The V gene is TRBV7-2, the J gene TRBJ2-7, with TRBD2 identical over 8 bases. Germline CDR1 SGHTA, CDR2 FQGNSA. CDR3 length: 14 residues. The trim removed 7 bases at V and 5 bases at J, leaving 10 bases unmatched.

This clone was seen only once. The V call is TRBV20-1, the J call TRBJ1-1; D is ambiguous. The germline CDR1 and CDR2 sequences are DFQATT and SNEGSKA (reference sequence). The length of the CDR3 is 11 residues. Between the trimmed V and J ends, which lost 5 bases and 7 bases, there was a span of 11 bases. The CDR3 loop is CSARGIFEAFF. CDR3 DNA: TGCAGTGCTCGCGGTATATTTGAAGCTTTCTTT.

This sequence joins TRBV11-2 and TRBJ2-3, with D tentatively TRBD2 (5 bases). Per the germline V gene, CDR1 is SGHAT and CDR2 is FQNNGV. The CDR3 consists of 15 residues. V was shortened by 8 bases and J by 2 bases, with 17 bases between the two germline ends. CDR3 residues: CASAERRRYTDTQYF. In DNA form, the CDR3 reads TGTGCCAGCGCCGAACGGCGGAGGTACACAGATACGCAGTATTTT.

This clone was recorded a few times. In DNA form, the CDR3 reads TGTGCCAGCAGTGAGGACAGGGGAAGTGAAAAACTGTTTTTT. Its translation is CASSEDRGSEKLFF. This chain uses TRBV2 with TRBJ1-4; 9 bases align to TRBD1. Germline V gives CDR1 SNHLY, CDR2 FYNNEI. There are 14 residues in the CDR3. V was clipped by 3 bases and J by 7 bases; unmatched bases: 3. Using reference TRBV2 and TRBJ1-4 for the parts outside the CDR3, the full variable domain is EPEVTQTPSHQVTQMGQEVILRCVPISNHLYFYWYRQILGQKVEFLVSFYNNEISEKSEIFDDQFSVERPDGSNFTLKIRSTKLEDSAMYFCASSEDRGSEKLFFGSGTQLSVL.

The chain couples TRBV19 to TRBJ1-1; D is uncertain. The CDR3 has 13 residues. V was cut by 5 bases and J by 1 base, with 8 bases left in between. The germline CDR1 and CDR2 sequences are LNHDA and SQIVND (reference sequence). The CDR3 nucleotides are TGTGCCAGTAGTTACAATGCGAACACTGAAGCTTTCTTT. It encodes CASSYNANTEAFF. Filled out from reference TRBV19 and TRBJ1-1, the complete variable domain reads DGGITQSPKYLFRKEGQNVTLSCEQNLNHDAMYWYRQDPGQGLRLIYYSQIVNDFQKGDIAEGYSVSREKKESFPLTVTSAQKNPTAFYLCASSYNANTEAFFGQGTRLTVV.

The genes are TRBV19 and TRBJ1-5; 8 bases agree with TRBD1. The length of the CDR3 is 14 residues. Trimming cost V 5 bases and J 7 bases; bases outside gene matches: 7. Germline CDR1 is LNHDA and CDR2 is SQIVND (reference sequence). CDR3: CASSPTGEYQPQHF. CDR3 sequence (DNA): TGTGCCAGTAGTCCGACAGGGGAATACCAGCCCCAGCATTTT.

The chain has TRBV30 and TRBJ1-4, with a tentative D call TRBD1 (6 bases). Germline CDR1 and CDR2: GTSNPN and SVGIG (reference sequence). Trimming stripped 3 bases from V and 0 bases from J, with 14 bases between. This CDR3 has 16 amino acids. DNA of the CDR3: TGTGCCTGGAGCGCCACAGGGAGCCCAACTAATGAAAAACTGTTTTTT. This sequence encodes CAWSATGSPTNEKLFF.

Only a few counts were recorded for this clone. The chain is built from TRBV5-1 and TRBJ2-7; 9 bases line up with TRBD1. V dropped 4 bases and J dropped 3; count of bases not matched to a gene: 5. CDR3 length equals 14 residues. Germline assignment: CDR1 SGHRS and CDR2 YFSETQ. The CDR3 sequence: CASSLRTGDYEQYF. In DNA, the CDR3 is TGCGCCAGCAGCCTTAGGACAGGGGACTACGAGCAGTACTTC.

J is TRBJ2-7 and V is TRBV5-1; 9 nucleotides match TRBD1. The V gene end was trimmed by 4 bases and the J gene end by 4 bases; junction bases not matched to a gene: 9. The CDR3 covers 15 residues. Germline V lookup: CDR1 SGHRS, CDR2 YFSETQ. This CDR3 is CASSPSGTGNYEQYF. Written as DNA, the CDR3 is TGCGCCAGCAGCCCTTCTGGGACAGGGAATTACGAGCAGTACTTC.

This clone was seen a handful of times. This chain uses TRBV5-5 with TRBJ1-6; 7 nucleotides line up with TRBD1. V trimming: 4 bases; J trimming: 9 bases; junction bases outside the gene matches: 10. The germline CDR1 and CDR2 sequences are SGHKS and YYEKEE (reference sequence). This CDR3 has 15 amino acids. CDR3 residues: CASSPTGEVGSPLHF. The CDR3 region has the DNA TGTGCCAGCAGCCCAACAGGGGAAGTCGGTTCACCCCTCCACTTT.

The rearrangement joins TRBV5-5 to TRBJ1-1; no definite D call. CDR3 size: 15 residues. Germline CDR1 reads SGHKS; CDR2 reads YYEKEE (reference sequence). Trimming pared 0 bases from V and 6 bases from J, leaving 15 bases between. The CDR3 loop is CASSLEERAYAEAFF. The CDR3 nucleotides read TGTGCCAGCAGCTTGGAAGAGAGGGCCTACGCTGAAGCTTTCTTT.